Listed here is a single T cell receptor (beta chain). It lacks a known antigen. No base-level quality is on record; no much larger clone is a single base apart. These data belong to a study of blood T cell repertoires in COVID-19 (TCRdb year 2020). Looking at the study overall: Collaborator samples came from the United States, Italy and Spain and covered acute and convalescent phases of COVID-19. The prospective study material was composed of cDNA or gDNA derived from T cells, B-cell-depleted T cells, or PBMCs. Deeply sampled blood TCRbeta repertoires from subjects exposed to, actively infected with, or recovered from COVID-19 were included in the dataset. The repertoires were made available in a free public database intended to serve as a resource for research on the immune response to SARS-CoV-2. The samples were drawn from the first 160 participants of the ongoing ImmuneRACE study and from roughly 1,300 subjects provided by 6 global collaborators. Nearly every sample came with metadata listing a de-identified subject ID, COVID-19 status, age in years and sex. HLA class I and class II types, where available, came from metadata supplied by the sample provider rather than from assay-based typing. Overall study outcomes, separate from this receptor: Clinical and demographic metadata were provided uncurated, with the amount varying by source and participant.

The immunoSEQ Assay, a bias-controlled multiplex PCR, was used to amplify TCRbeta CDR3 regions from genomic DNA. The published analysis was carried out like this. Within the assay, amplification of reference gene primers was used to estimate how many nucleated cells each sample contained. To quantify the absolute abundance of each unique TCRbeta CDR3 rearrangement, sequence reads were collapsed and filtered. For each sample, productive Simpson clonality was calculated as the square root of Simpson's diversity index across productive rearrangements. TCRdb holds this immuneACCESS table with in-frame rearrangements only. Some clones are missing; in checked studies, unresolved V genes explain under half, and the rest has no known cause. That table supplies the V and J calls and clone size; D and trimming were determined from the DNA. Recorded for this sample are a few hundred thousand clones; 86% of them occurred a single time. 12% of the sample lies in the top ten.

The germline V gene yields MNHNS for CDR1 and SASEGT for CDR2. The V and J ends are trimmed by 1 base and 1 base, leaving 12 bases between them. CDR3 length: 16 amino acids, cysteine to phenylalanine. Only the CDR3 region is kept as DNA, spanning 48 bases read in frame from base 1. Each collaborating institution followed its own protocols to collect whole blood in K2EDTA tubes. For TCRbeta analysis, collaborators shipped samples as frozen whole blood, isolated PBMCs, or DNA extracted from either of those sample types. Sequenced: peripheral blood. The receptor comes from a man older than 75 with acute or convalescent COVID-19. The V gene is TRBV6-1 and the J gene is TRBJ2-3, and perhaps TRBD2 as D gene, on 5 matching bases. The sequenced DNA is TGTGCCAGCAGTGAAGGCGCTAGCCTCGGCACAGATACGCAGTATTTT. Its protein product is CASSEGASLGTDTQYF.